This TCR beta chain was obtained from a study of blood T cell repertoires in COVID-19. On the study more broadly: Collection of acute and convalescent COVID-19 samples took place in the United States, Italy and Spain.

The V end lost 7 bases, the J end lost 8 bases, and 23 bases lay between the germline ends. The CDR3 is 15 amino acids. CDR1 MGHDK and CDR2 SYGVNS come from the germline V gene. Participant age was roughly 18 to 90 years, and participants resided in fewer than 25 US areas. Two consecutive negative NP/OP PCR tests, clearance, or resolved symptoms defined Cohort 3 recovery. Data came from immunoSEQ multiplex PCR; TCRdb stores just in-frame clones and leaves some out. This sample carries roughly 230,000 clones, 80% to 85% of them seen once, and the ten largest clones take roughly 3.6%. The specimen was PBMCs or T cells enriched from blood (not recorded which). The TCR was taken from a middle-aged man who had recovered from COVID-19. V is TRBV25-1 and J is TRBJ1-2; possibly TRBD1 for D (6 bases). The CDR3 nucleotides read TGTGCCAGCAAGAAGGCGGGGGCAACCTCTCGGGGCTACACCTTC. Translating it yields CASKKAGATSRGYTF.